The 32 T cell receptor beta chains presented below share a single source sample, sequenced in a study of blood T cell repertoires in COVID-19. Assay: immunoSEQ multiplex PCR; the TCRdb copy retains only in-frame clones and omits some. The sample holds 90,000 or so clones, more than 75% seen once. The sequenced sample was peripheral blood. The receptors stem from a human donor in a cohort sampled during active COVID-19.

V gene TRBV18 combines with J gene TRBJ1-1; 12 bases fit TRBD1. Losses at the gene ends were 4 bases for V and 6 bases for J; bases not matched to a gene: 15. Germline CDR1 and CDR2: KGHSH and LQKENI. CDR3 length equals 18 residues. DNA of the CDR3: TGTGCCAGCTCACAGTCGGGACAGGGGGCGGCGAGTAACGCTGAAGCTTTCTTT. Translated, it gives CASSQSGQGAASNAEAFF.

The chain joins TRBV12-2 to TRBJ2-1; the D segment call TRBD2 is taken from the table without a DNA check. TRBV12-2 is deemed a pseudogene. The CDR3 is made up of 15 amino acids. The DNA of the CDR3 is TGTGCAAGTCGCTTATTCCGGACTAGCCGAAATGAGCAGTTCTTC. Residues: CASRLFRTSRNEQFF.

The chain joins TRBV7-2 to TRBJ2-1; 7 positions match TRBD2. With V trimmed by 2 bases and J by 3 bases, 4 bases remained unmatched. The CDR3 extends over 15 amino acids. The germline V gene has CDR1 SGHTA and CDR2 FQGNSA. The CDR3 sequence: CASSLTRGVYNEQFF. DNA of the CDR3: TGTGCCAGCAGCTTAACCCGGGGGGTCTACAATGAGCAGTTCTTC.

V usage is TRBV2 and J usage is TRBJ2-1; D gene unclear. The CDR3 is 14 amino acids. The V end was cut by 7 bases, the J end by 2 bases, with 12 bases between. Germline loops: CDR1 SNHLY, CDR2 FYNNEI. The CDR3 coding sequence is TGTGCCAGCAAACAAGACAAGACCTACAATGAGCAGTTCTTC. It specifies CASKQDKTYNEQFF.

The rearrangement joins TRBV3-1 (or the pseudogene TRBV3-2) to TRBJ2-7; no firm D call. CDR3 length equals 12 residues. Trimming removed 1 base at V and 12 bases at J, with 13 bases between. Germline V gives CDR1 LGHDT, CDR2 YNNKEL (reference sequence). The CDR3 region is CASSQVAAWLYF. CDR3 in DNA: TGTGCCAGCAGCCAAGTGGCTGCTTGGCTGTACTTC.

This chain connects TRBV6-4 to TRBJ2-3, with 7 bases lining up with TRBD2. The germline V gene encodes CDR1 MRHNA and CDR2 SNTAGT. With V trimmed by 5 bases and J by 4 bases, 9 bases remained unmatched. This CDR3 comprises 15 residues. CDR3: CASSLTSVVSDTQYF. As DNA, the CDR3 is TGTGCCAGCAGTCTTACTAGCGTGGTTTCAGATACGCAGTATTTT.

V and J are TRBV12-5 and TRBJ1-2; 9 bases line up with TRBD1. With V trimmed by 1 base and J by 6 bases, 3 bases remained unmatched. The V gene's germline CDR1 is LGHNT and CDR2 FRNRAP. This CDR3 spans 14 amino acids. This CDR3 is CASGLDRGLHGYTF. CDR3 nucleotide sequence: TGTGCTAGTGGTTTGGACAGGGGGCTTCATGGCTACACCTTC.

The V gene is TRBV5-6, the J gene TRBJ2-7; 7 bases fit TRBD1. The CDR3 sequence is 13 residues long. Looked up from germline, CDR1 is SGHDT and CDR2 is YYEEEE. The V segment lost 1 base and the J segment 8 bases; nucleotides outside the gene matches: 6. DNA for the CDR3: TGTGCCAGCAGCTTGAACAGGGGAAGGAAGCAGTACTTC. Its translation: CASSLNRGRKQYF.

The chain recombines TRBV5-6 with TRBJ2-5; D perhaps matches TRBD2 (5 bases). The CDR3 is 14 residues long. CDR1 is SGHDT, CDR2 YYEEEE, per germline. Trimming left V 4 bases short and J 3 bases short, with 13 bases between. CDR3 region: CASSPGLGEETQYF. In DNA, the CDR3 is TGTGCCAGCAGCCCCGGACTTGGTGAAGAGACCCAGTACTTC.

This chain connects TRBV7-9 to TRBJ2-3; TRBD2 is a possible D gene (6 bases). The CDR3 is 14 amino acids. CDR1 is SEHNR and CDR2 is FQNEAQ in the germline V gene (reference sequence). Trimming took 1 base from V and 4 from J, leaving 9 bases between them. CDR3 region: CASSLVTSSDTQYF. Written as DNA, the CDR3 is TGTGCCAGCAGCTTAGTGACTAGTTCAGATACGCAGTATTTT.

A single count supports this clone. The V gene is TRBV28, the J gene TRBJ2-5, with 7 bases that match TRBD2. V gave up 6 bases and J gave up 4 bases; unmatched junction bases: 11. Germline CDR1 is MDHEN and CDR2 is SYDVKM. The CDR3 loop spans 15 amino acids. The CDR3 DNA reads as TGTGCCAGCAGGCCACCTAGCGGACGAAGAGAGACCCAGTACTTC. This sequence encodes CASRPPSGRRETQYF.

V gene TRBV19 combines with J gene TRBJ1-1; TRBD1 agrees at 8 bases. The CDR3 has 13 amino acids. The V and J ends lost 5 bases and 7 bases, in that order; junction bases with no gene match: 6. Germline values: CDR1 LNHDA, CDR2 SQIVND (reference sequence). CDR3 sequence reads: CASSVTGEIEAFF. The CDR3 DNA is TGTGCCAGTAGTGTGACAGGGGAGATTGAAGCTTTCTTT.

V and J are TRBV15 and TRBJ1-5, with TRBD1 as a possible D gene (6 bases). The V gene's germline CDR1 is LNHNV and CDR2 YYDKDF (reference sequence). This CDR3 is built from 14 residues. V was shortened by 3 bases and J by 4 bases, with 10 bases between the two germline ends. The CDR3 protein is CATSRGGANQPQHF. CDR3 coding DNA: TGTGCCACCAGCAGGGGGGGGGCGAATCAGCCCCAGCATTTT. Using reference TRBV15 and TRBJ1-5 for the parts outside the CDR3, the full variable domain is DAMVIQNPRYQVTQFGKPVTLSCSQTLNHNVMYWYQQKSSQAPKLLFHYYDKDFNNEADTPDNFQSRRPNTSFCFLDIRSPGLGDTAMYLCATSRGGANQPQHFGDGTRLSIL.

The CDR3 loop is CASSEMGGAEAYNEQFF. CDR3 DNA sequence: TGTGCCAGCAGCGAAATGGGCGGGGCCGAGGCCTACAATGAGCAGTTCTTC. The V and J genes are TRBV13 and TRBJ2-1; possible D gene TRBD2, 6 bases. CDR3 size: 17 residues. Trimming pared 5 bases from V and 2 bases from J, leaving 19 bases between. CDR1 PRHDT and CDR2 FYEKMQ come from the germline V gene (reference sequence).

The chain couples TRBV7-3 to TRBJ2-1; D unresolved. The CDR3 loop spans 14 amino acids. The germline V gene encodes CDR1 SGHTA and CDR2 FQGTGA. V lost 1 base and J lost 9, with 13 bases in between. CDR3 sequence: CASSLSPGTSEQFF. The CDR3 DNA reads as TGTGCCAGCAGCTTAAGCCCGGGTACAAGTGAGCAGTTCTTC.

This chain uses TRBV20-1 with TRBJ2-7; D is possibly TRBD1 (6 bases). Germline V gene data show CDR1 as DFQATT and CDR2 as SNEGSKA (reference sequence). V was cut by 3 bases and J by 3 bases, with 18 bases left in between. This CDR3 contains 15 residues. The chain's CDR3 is CSASFRGQLNYEQYF. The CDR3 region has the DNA TGCAGTGCTAGTTTCAGGGGCCAACTAAACTACGAGCAGTACTTC.

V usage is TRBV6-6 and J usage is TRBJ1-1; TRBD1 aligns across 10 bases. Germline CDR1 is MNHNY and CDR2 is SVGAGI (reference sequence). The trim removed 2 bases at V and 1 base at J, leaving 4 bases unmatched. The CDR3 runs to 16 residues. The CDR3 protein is CASSYLTGGGNTEAFF. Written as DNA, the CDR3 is TGTGCCAGCAGTTACCTGACAGGGGGCGGGAACACTGAAGCTTTCTTT.

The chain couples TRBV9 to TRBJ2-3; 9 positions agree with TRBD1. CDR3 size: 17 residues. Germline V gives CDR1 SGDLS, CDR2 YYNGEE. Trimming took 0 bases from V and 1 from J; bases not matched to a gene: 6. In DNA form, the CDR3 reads TGTGCCAGCAGCGTAGCCGGGACAGGGCCCGGCACAGATACGCAGTATTTT. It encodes CASSVAGTGPGTDTQYF. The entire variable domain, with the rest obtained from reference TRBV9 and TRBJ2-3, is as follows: DSGVTQTPKHLITATGQRVTLRCSPRSGDLSVYWYQQSLDQGLQFLIQYYNGEERAKGNILERFSAQQFPDLHSELNLSSLELGDSALYFCASSVAGTGPGTDTQYFGPGTRLTVL.

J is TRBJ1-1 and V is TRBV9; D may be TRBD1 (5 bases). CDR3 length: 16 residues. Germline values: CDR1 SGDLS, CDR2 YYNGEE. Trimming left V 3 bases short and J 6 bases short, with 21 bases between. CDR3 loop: CASSALPFRVGAEAFF. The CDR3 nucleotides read TGTGCCAGCAGCGCCCTCCCATTCAGGGTTGGGGCTGAAGCTTTCTTT. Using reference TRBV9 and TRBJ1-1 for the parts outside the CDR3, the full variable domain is DSGVTQTPKHLITATGQRVTLRCSPRSGDLSVYWYQQSLDQGLQFLIQYYNGEERAKGNILERFSAQQFPDLHSELNLSSLELGDSALYFCASSALPFRVGAEAFFGQGTRLTVV.

This CDR3 reads CATSLDRALGEQFF. CDR3 sequence (DNA): TGTGCCACCAGCCTGGACAGGGCGTTGGGCGAGCAGTTCTTC. The J gene is TRBJ2-1, the V gene TRBV15, with 8 bases matching TRBD1. CDR1 and CDR2 from the germline V gene are LNHNV and YYDKDF (reference sequence). The CDR3 totals 14 residues. Trimming cost V 5 bases and J 10 bases; bases outside gene matches: 10.

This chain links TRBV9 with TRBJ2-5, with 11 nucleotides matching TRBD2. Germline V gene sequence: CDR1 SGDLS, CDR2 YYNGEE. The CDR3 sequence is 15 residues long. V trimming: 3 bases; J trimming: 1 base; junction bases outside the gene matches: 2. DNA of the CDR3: TGTGCCAGCAGCGCCGGGACTAGCGGCCAAGAGACCCAGTACTTC. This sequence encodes CASSAGTSGQETQYF. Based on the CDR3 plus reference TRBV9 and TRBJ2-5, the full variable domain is DSGVTQTPKHLITATGQRVTLRCSPRSGDLSVYWYQQSLDQGLQFLIQYYNGEERAKGNILERFSAQQFPDLHSELNLSSLELGDSALYFCASSAGTSGQETQYFGPGTRLLVL.

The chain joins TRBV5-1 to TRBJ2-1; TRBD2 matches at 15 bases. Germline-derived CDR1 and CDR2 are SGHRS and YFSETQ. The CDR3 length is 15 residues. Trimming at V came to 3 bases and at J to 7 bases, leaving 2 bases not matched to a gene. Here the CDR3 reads CASSSGLAGGNEQFF. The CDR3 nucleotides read TGCGCCAGCAGCTCCGGACTAGCGGGGGGGAATGAGCAGTTCTTC.

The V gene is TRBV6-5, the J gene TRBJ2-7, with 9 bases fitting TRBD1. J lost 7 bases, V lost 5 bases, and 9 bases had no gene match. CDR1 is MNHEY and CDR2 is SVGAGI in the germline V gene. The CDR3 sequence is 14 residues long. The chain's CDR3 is CASSPPGQGGEQYF. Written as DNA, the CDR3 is TGTGCCAGCAGTCCGCCGGGACAGGGCGGAGAGCAGTACTTC.

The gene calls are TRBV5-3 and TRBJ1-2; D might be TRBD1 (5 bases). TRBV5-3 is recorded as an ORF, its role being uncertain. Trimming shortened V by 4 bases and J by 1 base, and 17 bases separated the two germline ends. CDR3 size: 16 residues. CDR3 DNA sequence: TGTGCCAGAAGCCTGAGGCCAGGGCGTTTTAACTATGGCTACACCTTC. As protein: CARSLRPGRFNYGYTF.

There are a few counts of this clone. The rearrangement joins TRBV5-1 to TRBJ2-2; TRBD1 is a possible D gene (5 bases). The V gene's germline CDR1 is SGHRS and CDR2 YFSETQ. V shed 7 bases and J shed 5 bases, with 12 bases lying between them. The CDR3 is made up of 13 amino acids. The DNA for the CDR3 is TGCGCCAGCGACAGCCAAGGGACCGGGGAGCTGTTTTTT. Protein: CASDSQGTGELFF.

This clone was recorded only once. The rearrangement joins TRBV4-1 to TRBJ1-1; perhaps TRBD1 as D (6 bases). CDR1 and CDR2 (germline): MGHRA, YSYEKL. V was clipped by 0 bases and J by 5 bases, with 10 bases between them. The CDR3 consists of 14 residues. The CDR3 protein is CASSQDGTPTEAFF. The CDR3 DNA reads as TGCGCCAGCAGCCAAGATGGGACACCGACTGAAGCTTTCTTT.

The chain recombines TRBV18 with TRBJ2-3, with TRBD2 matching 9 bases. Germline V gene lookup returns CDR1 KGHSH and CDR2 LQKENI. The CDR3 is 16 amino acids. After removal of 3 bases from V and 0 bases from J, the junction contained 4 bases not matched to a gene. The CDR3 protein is CASSPSSGGSTDTQYF. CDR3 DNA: TGTGCCAGCTCACCGAGTAGCGGGGGAAGCACAGATACGCAGTATTTT.

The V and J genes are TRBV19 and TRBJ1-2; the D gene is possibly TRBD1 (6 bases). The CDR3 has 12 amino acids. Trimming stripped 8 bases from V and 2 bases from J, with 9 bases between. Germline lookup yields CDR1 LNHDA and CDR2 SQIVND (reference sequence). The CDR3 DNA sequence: TGTGCCAGTCAGGGGTTGAACTATGGCTACACCTTC. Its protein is CASQGLNYGYTF. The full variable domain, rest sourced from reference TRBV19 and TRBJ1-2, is DGGITQSPKYLFRKEGQNVTLSCEQNLNHDAMYWYRQDPGQGLRLIYYSQIVNDFQKGDIAEGYSVSREKKESFPLTVTSAQKNPTAFYLCASQGLNYGYTFGSGTRLTVV.

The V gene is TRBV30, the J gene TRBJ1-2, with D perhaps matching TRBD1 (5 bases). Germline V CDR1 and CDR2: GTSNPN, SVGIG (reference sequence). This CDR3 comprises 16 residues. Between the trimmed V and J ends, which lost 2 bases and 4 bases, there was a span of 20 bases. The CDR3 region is CAWSPMGPRVPYGYTF. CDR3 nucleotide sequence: TGTGCCTGGAGTCCCATGGGGCCCCGGGTGCCCTATGGCTACACCTTC.

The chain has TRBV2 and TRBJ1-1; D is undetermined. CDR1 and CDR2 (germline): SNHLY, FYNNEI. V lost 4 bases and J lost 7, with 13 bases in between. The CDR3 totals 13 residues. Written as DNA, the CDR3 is TGTGCCAGCAGTGTGTCCGAGCTAAATGAAGCTTTCTTT. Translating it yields CASSVSELNEAFF. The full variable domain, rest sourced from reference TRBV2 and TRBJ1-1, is EPEVTQTPSHQVTQMGQEVILRCVPISNHLYFYWYRQILGQKVEFLVSFYNNEISEKSEIFDDQFSVERPDGSNFTLKIRSTKLEDSAMYFCASSVSELNEAFFGQGTRLTVV.

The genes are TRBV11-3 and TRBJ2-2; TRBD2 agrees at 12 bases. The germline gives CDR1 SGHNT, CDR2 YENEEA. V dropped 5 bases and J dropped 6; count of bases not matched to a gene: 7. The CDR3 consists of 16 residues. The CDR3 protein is CASSLRLAGVAGELFF. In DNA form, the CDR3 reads TGTGCCAGCAGCCTCAGACTAGCGGGGGTAGCCGGGGAGCTGTTTTTT.

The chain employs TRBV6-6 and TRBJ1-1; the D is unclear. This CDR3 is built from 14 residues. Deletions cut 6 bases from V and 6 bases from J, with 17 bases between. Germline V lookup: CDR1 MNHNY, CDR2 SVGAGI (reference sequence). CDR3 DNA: TGTGCCAGCAGCTATCCTACGGGGTCCCCTGAAGCTTTCTTT. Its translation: CASSYPTGSPEAFF.